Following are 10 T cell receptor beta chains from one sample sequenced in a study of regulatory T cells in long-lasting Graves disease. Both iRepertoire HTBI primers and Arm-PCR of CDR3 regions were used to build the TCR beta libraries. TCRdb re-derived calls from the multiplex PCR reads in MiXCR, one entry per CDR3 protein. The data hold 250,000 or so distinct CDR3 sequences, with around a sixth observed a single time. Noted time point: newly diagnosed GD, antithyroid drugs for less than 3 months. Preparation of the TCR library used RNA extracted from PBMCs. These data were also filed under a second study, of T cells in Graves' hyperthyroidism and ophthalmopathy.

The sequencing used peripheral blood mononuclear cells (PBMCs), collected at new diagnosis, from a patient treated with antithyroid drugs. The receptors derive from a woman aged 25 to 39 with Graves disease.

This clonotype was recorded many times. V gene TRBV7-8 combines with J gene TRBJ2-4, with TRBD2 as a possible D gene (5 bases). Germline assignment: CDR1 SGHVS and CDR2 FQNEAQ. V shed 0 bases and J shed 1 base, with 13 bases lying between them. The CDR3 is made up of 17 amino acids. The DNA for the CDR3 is TGTGCCAGCAGCTTAGCTTCGGGATCTCTGGCCAAAAACATTCAGTACTTC. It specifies CASSLASGSLAKNIQYF.

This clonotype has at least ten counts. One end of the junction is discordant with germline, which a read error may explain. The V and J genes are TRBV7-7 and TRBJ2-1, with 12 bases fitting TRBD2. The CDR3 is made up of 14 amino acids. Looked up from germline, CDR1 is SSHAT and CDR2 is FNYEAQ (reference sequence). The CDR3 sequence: CASSLGLAGGPEFF. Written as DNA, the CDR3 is TGTGCTAGCAGCTTAGGGCTAGCGGGGGGGCCTGAGTTCTTC.

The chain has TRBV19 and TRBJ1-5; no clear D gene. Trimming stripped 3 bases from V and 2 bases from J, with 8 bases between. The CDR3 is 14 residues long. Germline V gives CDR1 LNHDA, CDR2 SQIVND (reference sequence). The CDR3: CASSIIRGNQPQHF. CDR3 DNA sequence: TGTGCCAGTAGTATCATACGGGGCAATCAGCCCCAGCATTTT.

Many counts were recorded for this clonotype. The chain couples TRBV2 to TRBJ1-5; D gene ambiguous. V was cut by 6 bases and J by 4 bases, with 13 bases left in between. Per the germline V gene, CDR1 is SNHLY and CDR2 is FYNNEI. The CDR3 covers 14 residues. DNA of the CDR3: TGTGCCAGCAGGGACGCAAAGACAAATCAGCCCCAGCATTTT. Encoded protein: CASRDAKTNQPQHF.

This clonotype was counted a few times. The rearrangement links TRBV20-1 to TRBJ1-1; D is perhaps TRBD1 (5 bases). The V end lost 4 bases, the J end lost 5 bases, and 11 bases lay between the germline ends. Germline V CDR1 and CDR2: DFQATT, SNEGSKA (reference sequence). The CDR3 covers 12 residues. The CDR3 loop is CSATGSWTEAFF. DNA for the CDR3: TGCAGTGCTACAGGGTCTTGGACTGAAGCTTTCTTT.

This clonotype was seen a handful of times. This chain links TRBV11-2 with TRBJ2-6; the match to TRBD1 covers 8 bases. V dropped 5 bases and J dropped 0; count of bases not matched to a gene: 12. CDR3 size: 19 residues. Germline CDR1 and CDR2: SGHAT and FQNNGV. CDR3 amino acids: CASSPRRTGRNSGANVLTF. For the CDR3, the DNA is TGTGCCAGCAGCCCAAGACGGACAGGGAGAAACTCTGGGGCCAACGTCCTGACTTTC. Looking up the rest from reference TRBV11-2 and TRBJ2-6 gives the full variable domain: EAGVAQSPRYKIIEKRQSVAFWCNPISGHATLYWYQQILGQGPKLLIQFQNNGVVDDSQLPKDRFSAERLKGVDSTLKIQPAKLEDSAVYLCASSPRRTGRNSGANVLTFGAGSRLTVL.

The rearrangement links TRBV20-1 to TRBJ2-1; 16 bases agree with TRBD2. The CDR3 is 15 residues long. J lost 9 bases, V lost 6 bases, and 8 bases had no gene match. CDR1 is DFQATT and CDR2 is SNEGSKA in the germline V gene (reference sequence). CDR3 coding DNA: TGCAGTGCCCCGGGACTAGCGGGAGGGGGAGGTGAGCAGTTCTTC. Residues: CSAPGLAGGGGEQFF.

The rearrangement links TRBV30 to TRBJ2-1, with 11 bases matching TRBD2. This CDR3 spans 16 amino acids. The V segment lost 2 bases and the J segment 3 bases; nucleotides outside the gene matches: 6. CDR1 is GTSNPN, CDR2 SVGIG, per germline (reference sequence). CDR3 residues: CAWSQGLAEDYNEQFF. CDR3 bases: TGTGCCTGGAGTCAGGGACTAGCGGAGGACTACAATGAGCAGTTCTTC.

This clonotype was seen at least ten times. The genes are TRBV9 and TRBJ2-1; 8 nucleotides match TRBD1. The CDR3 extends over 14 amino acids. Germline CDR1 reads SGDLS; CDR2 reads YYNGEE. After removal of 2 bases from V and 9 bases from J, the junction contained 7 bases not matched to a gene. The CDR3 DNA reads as TGTGCCAGCAGCGTCGTCCAGGGGGCGGGTGAGCAGTTCTTC. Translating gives CASSVVQGAGEQFF.

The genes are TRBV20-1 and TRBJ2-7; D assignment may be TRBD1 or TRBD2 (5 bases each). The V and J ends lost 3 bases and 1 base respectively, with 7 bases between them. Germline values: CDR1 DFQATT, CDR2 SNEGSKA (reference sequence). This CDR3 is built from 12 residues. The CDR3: CSASGASYEQYF. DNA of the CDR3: TGCAGTGCTAGCGGGGCGTCCTACGAGCAGTACTTC.